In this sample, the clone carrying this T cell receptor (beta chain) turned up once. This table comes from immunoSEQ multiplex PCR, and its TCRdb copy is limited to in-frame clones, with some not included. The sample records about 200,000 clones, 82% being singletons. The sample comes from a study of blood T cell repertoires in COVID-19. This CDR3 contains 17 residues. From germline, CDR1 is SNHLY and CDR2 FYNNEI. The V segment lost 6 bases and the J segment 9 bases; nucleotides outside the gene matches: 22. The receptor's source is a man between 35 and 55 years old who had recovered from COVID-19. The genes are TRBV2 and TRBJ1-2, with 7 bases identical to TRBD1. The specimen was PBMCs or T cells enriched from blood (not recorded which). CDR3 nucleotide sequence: TGTGCCAGCAGGAGGGGGTCTAGGACAGGCGAGTCTAGGAGCTACACCTTC. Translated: CASRRGSRTGESRSYTF.